This T cell receptor beta chain was found in a study of response to subunit inactivated influenza vaccine. General study findings and limits: Authors suggested each seasonal influenza vaccination recruits few new T cells.

On this clonotype itself: Its antigen is not identified.

The germline V gene encodes CDR1 SGHTA and CDR2 FQGNSA. The V and J ends lost 2 bases and 2 bases, in that order; junction bases with no gene match: 10. CDR3 length equals 17 residues. TCRdb re-derived calls from the RT-PCR reads in MiXCR, one entry per CDR3 protein. This sample has about 780,000 distinct CDR3 sequences; about a fifth occur once, and the top ten carry around 9.9%. This sequence originates from a middle-aged man who received an inactivated influenza vaccine. The rearrangement joins TRBV7-2 to TRBJ2-5, with TRBD2 matching over 8 bases. The material was PBMCs from blood, obtained roughly 5 days after vaccination. DNA for the CDR3: TGTGCCAGCAGCTTACGCTACAGCGGGGGATCGCAAGAGACCCAGTACTTC. It translates to CASSLRYSGGSQETQYF.